This T cell receptor (beta chain) was obtained from a study of human T cells and chemical hapten exposure (TCRdb year 2021). Background on the whole study: For sensitization, 2% DPC in acetone was applied to a roughly 2 cm by roughly 2 cm area of upper inner arm skin. Throughout the study period of about 25 weeks, patients also received therapeutic DPC doses to the scalp every week. Patch testing was done on the upper back using Finn chambers containing 0.01% DPC, and results were scored after 6 days according to International Contact Dermatitis Research Group standards. Alopecia areata with under or over 50% scalp involvement, alopecia totalis and alopecia universalis were represented in the patient cohort, which was mostly female. The libraries were sequenced as a pool, and the TCR yield per sample differed mostly because of small variations in library volumes within the pool. In alopecia patients, the study followed how the peripheral blood TCR repertoire changed in vivo over primary and secondary sensitization to diphenylcyclopropenone (DPC), a hapten. Blood was sampled from patients pre-sensitization (week 0) and at 2, 6 and about 24 weeks after DPC sensitization. Blood for TCR sequencing was provided by twenty-nine alopecia patients at one to four time points (pre-sensitization, 2, 6 and 24 weeks).

This sample's time point label indicates: patch test 3, about 24 weeks after DPC sensitization. The intended sense of this specimen's treatment or condition label: therapeutic diphenylcyclopropenone sensitization with weekly scalp DPC. Blood at each patch-test visit was drawn before the patch test was applied. Patients were eligible if aged 18 to 70, diagnosed with alopecia and judged suitable for DPC therapy, and pregnant patients were excluded. Unfractionated whole blood was collected in Tempus Blood RNA tubes, and total RNA was extracted from that blood. The paper's findings and limits, for the study overall: Because every patient had alopecia, a presumed autoimmune disease, the patients' immune response might differ from that of healthy individuals. Patch test score was positively correlated with the number of PT1 expanded TCRs, with significance at thresholds 8, 16 and 32 but not at 4. After repeated subsampling, changes were observed in the strength of the expansion versus patch-test correlation and in the threshold at which the correlation became significant. Significantly more large CDR3 similarity clusters were formed by expanded TCRs than by pre-sensitization or healthy control sets, consistent with antigen-driven responses. DPC sensitization did not change the number of TCRs with a frequency above 1 in 1000, and there was no evidence of changes in global repertoire structure.

Sequences LGHNT (CDR1) and FRNRAP (CDR2) are obtained from the germline V gene. From cysteine to phenylalanine, the CDR3 is 11 amino acids long. The DNA shown is the 33-base CDR3, in frame from base 1. V is shortened by 1 base, J by 5 bases, and the region joining them spans 3 bases. This clonotype was observed a handful of times. No antigen is known for it. Base qualities are missing; no much larger clone stands one base away. To prepare the library, RACE was applied. The sequencing machine was a NextSeq 500. Library preparation attached unique molecular identifiers to individual cDNA molecules for quantitative, reproducible TCR counting. Both TCR alpha and TCR beta chains were sequenced from each blood RNA sample. In the original analysis: Samples had a median of roughly 100,000 TCRs, with a range from roughly 23,224 to 700,000. The Decombinator software suite was used to annotate the V, J and CDR3 of the TCR reads. Every sample was subsampled to the same number of TCRs (28,000) for the PS versus PT1 abundance plots. TCRs were defined as expanded if absent before sensitization and observed at least eight times at the 2-week time point. In-frame beta chains were kept once TCRdb had trimmed the public reads at Q25 with fastp and called clones with MiXCR. Every distinct CDR3 protein forms one entry, paired with its most common genes and DNA. These V and J calls derive from TCRdb rather than the authors' analysis. The sample table holds 97,000 or so distinct CDR3 sequences, of which about 28% were seen once. The biggest ten clones account for approximately 10% of the sample.

This receptor was identified in a man aged 40-55 years with alopecia areata. Some clones in this sample may be carry-over from other donors' samples. Rearrangement joined TRBV12-5 to TRBJ2-7; the D gene cannot be named for sure. The starting material was whole blood, obtained in connection with sensitization to the hapten diphenylcyclopropenone (DPC). The nucleotide sequence is TGTGCTAGTGGTTTGGGAAACGAGCAGTACTTC. Translated, it reads CASGLGNEQYF.